A selection of T cell receptor beta chains follows, all from one sample in a study of response to subunit inactivated influenza vaccine. TCRdb called the RT-PCR reads again in MiXCR, with one record for every CDR3 protein. Counted here are about 190,000 distinct CDR3 sequences, around 14% occurring once; the ten biggest clones make up 20% to 30%. The sample here was CD8+ T cells sorted from PBMCs, taken roughly 5 days after vaccination. The receptors stem from a man aged 50-60 years who received an inactivated influenza vaccine. Each CDR3 is given with its conserved first and last residue. The order of the fields is CDR3 protein, J gene, clone size, V gene. Size is stated for part of the rows, as once, few or many counts, or as a class when the clone is expanded.

CDR3: CAASDRSYEQYF; J: TRBJ2-7; size: few; V: TRBV28
CDR3: CASSSGAAYNEQFF; J: TRBJ2-1; size: NA; V: TRBV6-5
CDR3: CSARDVEGTYEQYF; J: TRBJ2-7; size: few; V: TRBV20-1
CDR3: CSARSSPSYEQYF; J: TRBJ2-7; size: few; V: TRBV20-1
CDR3: CASSLDRGSGNTIYF; J: TRBJ1-3; size: many; V: TRBV28
CDR3: CASSLFLASDEQFF; J: TRBJ2-1; size: NA; V: TRBV28
CDR3: CASTMGQFYEQYF; J: TRBJ2-7; size: NA; V: TRBV7-6
CDR3: CSVDYRRINNEQFF; J: TRBJ2-1; size: many; V: TRBV29-1
CDR3: CASSHIPGQTKNIQYF; J: TRBJ2-4; size: NA; V: TRBV4-3
CDR3: CASSEKGHPSTDTQYF; J: TRBJ2-3; size: NA; V: TRBV11-2
CDR3: CASGGHNEQFF; J: TRBJ2-1; size: few; V: TRBV12-3/TRBV12-4
CDR3: CSASQVNTGELFF; J: TRBJ2-2; size: NA; V: TRBV20-1
CDR3: CASSRDLDSTYEQYF; J: TRBJ2-7; size: many; V: TRBV5-1
CDR3: CAIRGDYLQETQYF; J: TRBJ2-5; size: many; V: TRBV10-3
CDR3: CASLLSVHGDGYTF; J: TRBJ1-2; size: few; V: TRBV2
CDR3: CASSRTGGNTGELFF; J: TRBJ2-2; size: few; V: TRBV11-2